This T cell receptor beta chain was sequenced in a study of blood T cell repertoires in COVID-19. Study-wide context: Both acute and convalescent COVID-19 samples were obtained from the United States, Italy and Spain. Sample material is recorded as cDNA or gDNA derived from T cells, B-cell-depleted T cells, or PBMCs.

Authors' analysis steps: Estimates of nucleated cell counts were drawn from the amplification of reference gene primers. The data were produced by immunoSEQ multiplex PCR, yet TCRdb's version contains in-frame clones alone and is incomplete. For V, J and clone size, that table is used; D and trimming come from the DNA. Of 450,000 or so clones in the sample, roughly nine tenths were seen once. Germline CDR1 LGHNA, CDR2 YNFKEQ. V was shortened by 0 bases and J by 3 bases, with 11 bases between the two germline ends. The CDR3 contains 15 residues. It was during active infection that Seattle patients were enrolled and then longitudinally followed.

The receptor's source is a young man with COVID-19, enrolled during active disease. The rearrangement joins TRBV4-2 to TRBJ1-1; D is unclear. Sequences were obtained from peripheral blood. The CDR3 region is CASSQDVADYTEAFF. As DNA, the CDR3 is TGTGCCAGCAGCCAAGACGTCGCAGACTACACTGAAGCTTTCTTT.